One sample yielded the 23 T cell receptor beta chains listed below, sequenced in a study of neoadjuvant anti-PD-1 for oral cavity cancer. Sequencing was performed with immunoSEQ multiplex PCR; in TCRdb, only in-frame clones are kept and a portion is missing. Here the sample spans 6,000 to 9,500 clones, around 50% being singletons. The sample was tumor tissue, taken before nivolumab (anti-PD-1) treatment. These receptor sequences come from a person aged 35-79 years with oral cavity squamous cell carcinoma.

V is TRBV11-2 and J is TRBJ1-4; no definite D call. This CDR3 has 17 amino acids. V was cut by 0 bases and J by 5 bases, with 16 bases left in between. Germline CDR1 SGHAT, CDR2 FQNNGV. The DNA for the CDR3 is TGTGCCAGCAGCTTAGATGCGGTGCCAATGGGCAATGAAAAACTGTTTTTT. Amino acids: CASSLDAVPMGNEKLFF.

J is TRBJ2-1 and V is TRBV2; 10 bases line up with TRBD2. The V segment lost 6 bases and the J segment 4 bases; nucleotides outside the gene matches: 12. Germline values: CDR1 SNHLY, CDR2 FYNNEI. CDR3 size: 17 residues. CDR3 sequence reads: CASRNLRTSGIYNEQFF. The CDR3 DNA sequence: TGTGCCAGCAGGAACCTCCGGACTAGCGGTATTTACAATGAGCAGTTCTTC. The full variable domain, its missing parts supplied by reference TRBV2 and TRBJ2-1, is EPEVTQTPSHQVTQMGQEVILRCVPISNHLYFYWYRQILGQKVEFLVSFYNNEISEKSEIFDDQFSVERPDGSNFTLKIRSTKLEDSAMYFCASRNLRTSGIYNEQFFGPGTRLTVL.

By its share, this clone is medium-sized (0.01 to 0.1%). The genes are TRBV15 and TRBJ2-3; D not resolved. This CDR3 spans 17 amino acids. Per germline, CDR1 LNHNV and CDR2 YYDKDF (reference sequence). V was clipped by 2 bases and J by 6 bases, with 21 bases between them. CDR3 in DNA: TGTGCCACCAGCAGATCACGTTTGGTGACCGAGGTGGATACGCAGTATTTT. It translates to CATSRSRLVTEVDTQYF. Full variable domain (remainder filled in from reference TRBV15 and TRBJ2-3): DAMVIQNPRYQVTQFGKPVTLSCSQTLNHNVMYWYQQKSSQAPKLLFHYYDKDFNNEADTPDNFQSRRPNTSFCFLDIRSPGLGDTAMYLCATSRSRLVTEVDTQYFGPGTRLTVL.

The rearrangement joins TRBV5-1 to TRBJ1-3, with no clear D. Germline-derived CDR1 and CDR2 are SGHRS and YFSETQ. The CDR3 consists of 14 residues. V gave up 4 bases and J gave up 2 bases, with 10 bases separating them. CDR3 bases: TGCGCCAGCAGCCCGGACCCGGCTGGAAACACCATATATTTT. Amino acids: CASSPDPAGNTIYF.

By share of the sample, this clone is medium-sized. The chain is built from TRBV2 and TRBJ1-1, with 8 bases that match TRBD1. The CDR3 runs to 15 residues. Germline CDR1 reads SNHLY; CDR2 reads FYNNEI. J gave up 11 bases and V 6 bases, and 17 bases lay outside the gene matches. CDR3 loop: CASRPLNQGAREAFF. In DNA form, the CDR3 reads TGTGCCAGCAGACCCCTGAATCAGGGGGCGCGGGAGGCTTTCTTT.

V usage is TRBV5-4 and J usage is TRBJ2-3, with D uncertain. There are 14 residues in the CDR3. V dropped 1 base and J dropped 2 bases, with 8 bases sitting between them. From germline, CDR1 is SGHNT and CDR2 YYREEE (reference sequence). CDR3 DNA: TGTGCCAGCAGCTTGACATCCGACACAGATACGCAGTATTTT. This sequence encodes CASSLTSDTDTQYF. Based on the CDR3 plus reference TRBV5-4 and TRBJ2-3, the full variable domain is ETGVTQSPTHLIKTRGQQVTLRCSSQSGHNTVSWYQQALGQGPQFIFQYYREEENGRGNFPPRFSGLQFPNYSSELNVNALELDDSALYLCASSLTSDTDTQYFGPGTRLTVL.

V gene TRBV18 combines with J gene TRBJ2-1; 14 bases align to TRBD2. In germline, CDR1 is KGHSH, CDR2 LQKENI. The trim removed 6 bases at V and 6 bases at J, leaving 4 bases unmatched. The CDR3 runs to 15 residues. In DNA form, the CDR3 reads TGTGCCAGCTCGACTAGCGGGAGGGCCATCAATGAGCAGTTCTTC. Translated, it gives CASSTSGRAINEQFF.

This clone has a handful of counts. The chain combines TRBV27 with TRBJ2-2, with D possibly being TRBD1 or TRBD2 (5 bases each). Germline values: CDR1 MNHEY, CDR2 SMNVEV (reference sequence). Between the trimmed V and J ends, which lost 4 bases and 1 base, there was a span of 7 bases. The CDR3 is 14 amino acids. In DNA, the CDR3 is TGTGCCAGCAGTTGGGACGAGAACACCGGGGAGCTGTTTTTT. It translates to CASSWDENTGELFF.

V and J are TRBV4-2 and TRBJ1-2, with TRBD1 as a possible D gene (5 bases). The CDR3 spans 15 residues. Trimming stripped 0 bases from V and 1 base from J, with 9 bases between. Germline CDR1 is LGHNA and CDR2 is YNFKEQ. The CDR3 sequence: CASSQDDRNNYGYTF. Here the CDR3 DNA reads TGTGCCAGCAGCCAAGACGACAGAAATAACTATGGCTACACCTTC.

V usage is TRBV19 and J usage is TRBJ1-5, with D maybe TRBD1 (5 bases). With 2 bases removed from V and 2 bases from J, the gap between germline ends came to 10 bases. Looked up from germline, CDR1 is LNHDA and CDR2 is SQIVND (reference sequence). The CDR3 covers 15 residues. The CDR3, as DNA: TGTGCCAGTAGTATAATGGGGGAGGGCAATCAGCCCCAGCATTTT. Its protein product is CASSIMGEGNQPQHF.

J is TRBJ2-1 and V is TRBV12-2; the table's D gene call, TRBD2, was not cross checked with the DNA. TRBV12-2 is termed a pseudogene. The CDR3 length is 19 residues. CDR3 coding DNA: TGTGCAAGTCGCTTAGCGTTTCGCGGGGGGGGATCTTCCTACAATGAGCAGTTCTTC. Its protein is CASRLAFRGGGSSYNEQFF.

This clone was found a few times. V is TRBV30 and J is TRBJ2-1; 7 bases map to TRBD2. Germline V gene lookup returns CDR1 GTSNPN and CDR2 SVGIG (reference sequence). The length of the CDR3 is 15 residues. V was pared by 1 base and J by 4 bases, with 7 bases of the junction left unmatched. The CDR3 sequence: CAWSAGTTPYNEQFF. Here the CDR3 DNA reads TGTGCCTGGAGTGCCGGGACTACCCCATACAATGAGCAGTTCTTC.

This chain connects TRBV11-3 to TRBJ2-1, with 10 bases matching TRBD2. The CDR3 length is 15 residues. Germline CDR1 SGHNT, CDR2 YENEEA. V trimming: 3 bases; J trimming: 7 bases; junction bases outside the gene matches: 6. CDR3 sequence (DNA): TGTGCCAGCAGCTTTGGACTAGCGGAGCGGAATGAGCAGTTCTTC. It codes for CASSFGLAERNEQFF.

The chain couples TRBV2 to TRBJ2-2, with D unclear. Trimming pared 4 bases from V and 1 base from J, leaving 4 bases between. The CDR3 has 13 residues. CDR1 is SNHLY, CDR2 FYNNEI, per germline. This CDR3 is CASSGMNTGELFF. In DNA, the CDR3 is TGTGCCAGCAGTGGGATGAACACCGGGGAGCTGTTTTTT.

The rearrangement uses TRBV9 and TRBJ2-3; 7 nucleotides match TRBD1. Losses at the gene ends were 0 bases for V and 9 bases for J; bases not matched to a gene: 7. There are 14 residues in the CDR3. Germline V gene sequence: CDR1 SGDLS, CDR2 YYNGEE. This CDR3 is CASSVDGTAKTQYF. CDR3 sequence (DNA): TGTGCCAGCAGCGTAGATGGGACAGCAAAGACGCAGTATTTT.

The table lists this clone with a few counts. This chain joins TRBV7-3 and TRBJ2-3, with TRBD2 matching 10 bases. CDR3 size: 15 residues. Germline assignment: CDR1 SGHTA and CDR2 FQGTGA. The junction had 2 bases not matched to a gene; V was cut back by 1 base and J by 4 bases. The CDR3 is CASSLIAGGADTQYF. DNA of the CDR3: TGTGCCAGCAGCTTAATAGCGGGAGGCGCAGATACGCAGTATTTT.

The chain recombines TRBV10-1 with TRBJ2-1, with D unresolved. V was trimmed by 3 bases and J by 1 base, leaving 7 bases between them. CDR1 WNHNN and CDR2 SYGVQD come from the germline V gene (reference sequence). The CDR3 is 14 amino acids. The CDR3 DNA reads TGCGCCAGCAGTGACAGGCTTTCCTACAATGAGCAGTTCTTC. Translating gives CASSDRLSYNEQFF.

The genes are TRBV5-1 and TRBJ2-1; D ambiguous. This CDR3 has 13 residues. Per the germline V gene, CDR1 is SGHRS and CDR2 is YFSETQ. Trimming left V 4 bases short and J 5 bases short, with 10 bases between. CDR3 protein: CASSPGTNNEQFF. The CDR3 DNA is TGCGCCAGCAGCCCTGGAACCAACAATGAGCAGTTCTTC.

The rearrangement uses TRBV11-2 and TRBJ1-1, with TRBD1 matching over 9 bases. The CDR3 runs to 14 residues. CDR1 is SGHAT, CDR2 FQNNGV, per germline. The V gene end was trimmed by 2 bases and the J gene end by 8 bases; junction bases not matched to a gene: 6. CDR3 amino acids: CASSLWTGDIEAFF. DNA for the CDR3: TGTGCCAGCAGCTTATGGACAGGGGACATCGAAGCTTTCTTT.

The gene calls are TRBV29-1 and TRBJ2-7; 7 bases line up with TRBD2. V lost 6 bases to trimming and J lost 0 bases; unmatched junction nucleotides: 8. Germline assignment: CDR1 SQVTM and CDR2 ANQGSEA. The CDR3 length is 14 residues. The CDR3 protein is CSVRGEGSSYEQYF. The CDR3 bases are TGCAGCGTCCGGGGGGAGGGGAGCTCCTACGAGCAGTACTTC.

The rearrangement uses TRBV6-5 and TRBJ1-2, with 11 positions matching TRBD1. CDR3 size: 14 residues. V was pared by 5 bases and J by 6 bases, with 5 bases of the junction left unmatched. Germline values: CDR1 MNHEY, CDR2 SVGAGI. In DNA form, the CDR3 reads TGTGCCAGCAGTGCGGACAGGGGGCGCGATGGCTACACCTTC. This sequence encodes CASSADRGRDGYTF.

J is TRBJ2-3 and V is TRBV18, with D perhaps TRBD2 (5 bases). Trimming shortened V by 5 bases and J by 3 bases, and 15 bases separated the two germline ends. The germline V gene has CDR1 KGHSH and CDR2 LQKENI. This CDR3 has 15 residues. In DNA form, the CDR3 reads TGTGCCAGCTCAGCTTTCGGCCAGCGGACAGATACGCAGTATTTT. Translation: CASSAFGQRTDTQYF.

This chain uses TRBV7-9 with TRBJ2-3; 7 positions match TRBD2. V was pared by 2 bases and J by 4 bases, with 9 bases of the junction left unmatched. The germline CDR1 and CDR2 sequences are SEHNR and FQNEAQ (reference sequence). This CDR3 is 16 amino acids long. CDR3 nucleotide sequence: TGTGCCAGCAGCTTATTGGCGGGAGTGATTGCAGATACGCAGTATTTT. It is translated as CASSLLAGVIADTQYF.